Listed below are T cell receptor beta chains from one sample, sequenced in a study of spatial heterogeneity in lung cancer. Each CDR3 protein gets one entry after TCRdb re-called the 5' RACE reads with MiXCR. The sample lists about 30,000 distinct CDR3 sequences, roughly 5.5% occurring once. Sequencing was performed on PBMCs, taken at follow-up. The receptors were gathered from a male donor with early-stage non-small cell lung cancer. Each CDR3 is given with its conserved first and last residue. A D gene is named only where the DNA matches it firmly. Where a row states a size, it is once, few, many or the class of an expanded clone; other rows omit it.

j_gene: TRBJ2-3; d_gene: NA; abundance: many; v_gene: TRBV3-1; CDR3aa: CASSQGGQRRTDTQYF; CDR3nt: TGTGCCAGCAGCCAAGGGGGTCAGCGGCGCACAGATACGCAGTATTTT
j_gene: TRBJ1-4; d_gene: NA; abundance: few; v_gene: TRBV9; CDR3aa: CASSPGTAYNEKLFF; CDR3nt: TGTGCCAGCAGCCCCGGTACAGCTTATAATGAAAAACTGTTTTTT
j_gene: TRBJ2-3; d_gene: NA; abundance: many; v_gene: TRBV5-1; CDR3aa: CASSLSGSGTDTQYF; CDR3nt: TGCGCCAGCAGCTTGAGCGGGTCCGGCACAGATACGCAGTATTTT
j_gene: TRBJ2-3; d_gene: TRBD2; abundance: many; v_gene: TRBV11-1; CDR3aa: CASSLTGGPITDTQYF; CDR3nt: TGTGCCAGCAGCTTGACGGGAGGGCCAATTACAGATACGCAGTATTTT
j_gene: TRBJ1-5; d_gene: NA; abundance: few; v_gene: TRBV20-1; CDR3aa: CSARESSNQPQHF; CDR3nt: TGCAGTGCTAGAGAGTCGAGCAATCAGCCCCAGCATTTT
j_gene: TRBJ2-1; d_gene: NA; abundance: few; v_gene: TRBV13; CDR3aa: CASSFQQGTQFF; CDR3nt: TGTGCCAGCAGCTTCCAACAGGGCACGCAGTTCTTC
j_gene: TRBJ1-1; d_gene: NA; abundance: many; v_gene: TRBV6-4; CDR3aa: CASSDSERNEAFF; CDR3nt: TGTGCCAGCAGTGACTCGGAACGGAATGAAGCTTTCTTT
j_gene: TRBJ2-7; d_gene: NA; abundance: many; v_gene: TRBV6-2/TRBV6-3; CDR3aa: CASRLAGPRVSYEQYF; CDR3nt: TGTGCCAGCAGACTCGCGGGGCCGAGGGTTTCCTACGAGCAGTACTTC
j_gene: TRBJ2-5; d_gene: NA; abundance: few; v_gene: TRBV7-6; CDR3aa: CASSLYRGETQYF; CDR3nt: TGTGCCAGCAGCTTATATAGGGGGGAGACCCAGTACTTC
j_gene: TRBJ1-2; d_gene: NA; abundance: NA; v_gene: TRBV5-1; CDR3aa: CASGGERGYTF; CDR3nt: TGCGCCAGCGGGGGGGAGCGTGGCTACACCTTC
j_gene: TRBJ2-5; d_gene: TRBD1; abundance: medium-sized; v_gene: TRBV10-3; CDR3aa: CAIRDSQETQYF; CDR3nt: TGTGCCATCCGGGACAGCCAAGAGACCCAGTACTTC
j_gene: TRBJ1-2; d_gene: NA; abundance: NA; v_gene: TRBV7-9; CDR3aa: CASSFYLDSQKRYTF; CDR3nt: TGTGCCAGCAGCTTCTACCTTGACAGCCAAAAACGCTACACCTTC
j_gene: TRBJ2-1; d_gene: TRBD2; abundance: NA; v_gene: TRBV5-4; CDR3aa: CASSNSGGPDNEQFF; CDR3nt: TGTGCCAGCAGCAACAGCGGGGGGCCCGACAATGAGCAGTTCTTC
j_gene: TRBJ1-1; d_gene: NA; abundance: many; v_gene: TRBV4-1; CDR3aa: CASSPEKEMNTEAFF; CDR3nt: TGCGCCAGCAGCCCGGAGAAAGAGATGAACACTGAAGCTTTCTTT
j_gene: TRBJ2-3; d_gene: NA; abundance: few; v_gene: TRBV10-3; CDR3aa: CAISESKDSTDTQYF; CDR3nt: TGTGCCATCAGTGAGTCGAAGGACAGCACAGATACGCAGTATTTT
j_gene: TRBJ2-3; d_gene: NA; abundance: many; v_gene: TRBV6-4; CDR3aa: CASSVVYSSTDTQYF; CDR3nt: TGTGCCAGCAGTGTAGTCTACTCGAGCACAGATACGCAGTATTTT
j_gene: TRBJ2-7; d_gene: NA; abundance: many; v_gene: TRBV6-2/TRBV6-3; CDR3aa: CASRTTGLFRYEQYF; CDR3nt: TGTGCCAGCAGGACTACAGGGCTTTTTCGCTACGAGCAGTACTTC
j_gene: TRBJ2-7; d_gene: TRBD1; abundance: NA; v_gene: TRBV7-9; CDR3aa: CASSLAEGTASYEQYF; CDR3nt: TGTGCCAGCAGCTTAGCGGAAGGGACAGCTTCCTACGAGCAGTACTTC
j_gene: TRBJ2-1; d_gene: NA; abundance: many; v_gene: TRBV10-2; CDR3aa: CASSDPGIEQFF; CDR3nt: TGCGCCAGCAGTGACCCAGGGATTGAGCAGTTCTTC
j_gene: TRBJ1-2; d_gene: TRBD1; abundance: NA; v_gene: TRBV12-3/TRBV12-4; CDR3aa: CASSGEGKDRAYGYTF; CDR3nt: TGTGCCAGCAGTGGGGAGGGAAAGGACAGGGCCTATGGCTACACCTTC
j_gene: TRBJ1-2; d_gene: NA; abundance: many; v_gene: TRBV12-3/TRBV12-4; CDR3aa: CASSSGQNYGYTF; CDR3nt: TGTGCCAGCAGTTCCGGCCAGAACTATGGCTACACCTTC
j_gene: TRBJ1-1; d_gene: TRBD1; abundance: many; v_gene: TRBV5-1; CDR3aa: CASGSTGAGNTEAFF; CDR3nt: TGCGCCAGCGGATCGACAGGGGCGGGGAACACTGAAGCTTTCTTT
j_gene: TRBJ1-1; d_gene: TRBD1; abundance: many; v_gene: TRBV12-3/TRBV12-4; CDR3aa: CASSSAAGGNTEAFF; CDR3nt: TGTGCCAGCAGTTCGGCGGCAGGGGGGAACACTGAAGCTTTCTTT
j_gene: TRBJ2-1; d_gene: TRBD2; abundance: NA; v_gene: TRBV6-2/TRBV6-3; CDR3aa: CASSYSGTSGIYNEQFF; CDR3nt: TGTGCCAGCAGTTACTCGGGGACTAGCGGGATCTACAATGAGCAGTTCTTC
j_gene: TRBJ2-3; d_gene: TRBD2; abundance: few; v_gene: TRBV7-8; CDR3aa: CASSSKLAGGLPDTQYF; CDR3nt: TGTGCCAGCAGCTCAAAACTAGCGGGAGGGCTTCCAGATACGCAGTATTTT
j_gene: TRBJ2-7; d_gene: TRBD1; abundance: NA; v_gene: TRBV18; CDR3aa: CASSGTGHYEQYF; CDR3nt: TGTGCCAGCTCAGGGACAGGGCATTACGAGCAGTACTTC
j_gene: TRBJ1-5; d_gene: NA; abundance: few; v_gene: TRBV6-2/TRBV6-3; CDR3aa: CASRETGGNQPQHF; CDR3nt: TGTGCCAGCAGAGAAACAGGAGGCAATCAGCCCCAGCATTTT